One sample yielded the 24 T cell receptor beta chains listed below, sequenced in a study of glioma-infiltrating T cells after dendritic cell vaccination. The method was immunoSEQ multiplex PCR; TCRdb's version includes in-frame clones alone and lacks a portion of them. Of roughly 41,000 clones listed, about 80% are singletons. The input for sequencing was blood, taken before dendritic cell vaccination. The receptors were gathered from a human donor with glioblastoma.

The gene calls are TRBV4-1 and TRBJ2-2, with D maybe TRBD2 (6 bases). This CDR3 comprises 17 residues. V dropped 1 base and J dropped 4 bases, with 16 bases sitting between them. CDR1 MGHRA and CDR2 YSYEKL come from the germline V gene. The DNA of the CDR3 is TGCGCCAGCAGCCAAGTCGGGTTCGGGGGTCGCACCGGGGAGCTGTTTTTT. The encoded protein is CASSQVGFGGRTGELFF.

The CDR3 sequence: CASSLAGVMNTEAFF. CDR3 in DNA: TGTGCCAGCAGCTTGGCAGGGGTAATGAACACTGAAGCTTTCTTT. The chain uses TRBV5-4 and TRBJ1-1; a possible D gene is TRBD1 (6 bases). This CDR3 has 15 amino acids. V lost 0 bases and J lost 0, with 9 bases in between. Germline V gene sequence: CDR1 SGHNT, CDR2 YYREEE (reference sequence).

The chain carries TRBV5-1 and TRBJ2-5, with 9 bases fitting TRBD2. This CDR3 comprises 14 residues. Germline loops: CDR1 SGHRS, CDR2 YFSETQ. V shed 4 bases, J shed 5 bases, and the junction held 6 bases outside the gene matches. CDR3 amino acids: CASSAAGGLETQYF. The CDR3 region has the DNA TGCGCCAGCAGCGCTGCGGGGGGGCTGGAGACCCAGTACTTC.

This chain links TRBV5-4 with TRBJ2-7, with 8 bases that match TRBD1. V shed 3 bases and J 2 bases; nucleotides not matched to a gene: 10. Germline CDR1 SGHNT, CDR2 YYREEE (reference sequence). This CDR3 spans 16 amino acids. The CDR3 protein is CASSSGLLQGAYEQYF. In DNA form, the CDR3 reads TGTGCCAGCAGCTCCGGGTTATTACAGGGGGCCTACGAGCAGTACTTC.

The CDR3 protein is CAWSGSSNQPQHF. In nucleotides, the CDR3 is TGTGCCTGGAGTGGGAGTAGCAATCAGCCCCAGCATTTT. This chain links TRBV30 with TRBJ1-5; D is undetermined. V lost 1 base and J lost 0, with 4 bases in between. The CDR3 runs 13 residues. Germline CDR1 is GTSNPN and CDR2 is SVGIG (reference sequence).

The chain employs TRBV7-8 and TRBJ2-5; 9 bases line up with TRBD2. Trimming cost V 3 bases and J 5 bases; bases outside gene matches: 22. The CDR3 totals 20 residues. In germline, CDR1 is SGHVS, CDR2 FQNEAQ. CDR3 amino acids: CASSFPRGVAGDLDWETQYF. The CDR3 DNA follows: TGTGCCAGCAGCTTCCCACGTGGGGTAGCGGGGGACCTGGATTGGGAGACCCAGTACTTC.

DNA for the CDR3: TGTGCCAGTAGTATCTGGAGGAACACTGAAGCTTTCTTT. It is translated as CASSIWRNTEAFF. The chain is built from TRBV19 and TRBJ1-1, with unresolved D. CDR3 length equals 13 residues. Trimming stripped 3 bases from V and 1 base from J, with 6 bases between. From germline, CDR1 is LNHDA and CDR2 SQIVND (reference sequence).

In nucleotides, the CDR3 is TGTGCCAGCAGCAAGCACAGGGGGCCCCTAACAGATACGCAGTATTTT. Translating gives CASSKHRGPLTDTQYF. The chain carries TRBV9 and TRBJ2-3, with TRBD1 identical over 9 bases. Trimming at V came to 4 bases and at J to 3 bases, leaving 9 bases not matched to a gene. Per germline, CDR1 SGDLS and CDR2 YYNGEE. This CDR3 is built from 16 residues.

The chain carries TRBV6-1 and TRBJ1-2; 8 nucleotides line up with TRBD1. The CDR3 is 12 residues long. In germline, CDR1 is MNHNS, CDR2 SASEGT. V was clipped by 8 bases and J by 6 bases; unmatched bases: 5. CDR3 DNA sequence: TGTGCCAGCCGGGCAGGGGGCGATGGCTACACCTTC. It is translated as CASRAGGDGYTF.

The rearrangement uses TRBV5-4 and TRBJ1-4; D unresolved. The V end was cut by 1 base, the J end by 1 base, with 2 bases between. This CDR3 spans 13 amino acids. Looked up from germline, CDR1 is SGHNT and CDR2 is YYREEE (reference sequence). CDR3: CASSLRTNEKLFF. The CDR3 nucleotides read TGTGCCAGCAGCTTGCGAACTAATGAAAAACTGTTTTTT. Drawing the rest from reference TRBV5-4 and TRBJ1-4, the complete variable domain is ETGVTQSPTHLIKTRGQQVTLRCSSQSGHNTVSWYQQALGQGPQFIFQYYREEENGRGNFPPRFSGLQFPNYSSELNVNALELDDSALYLCASSLRTNEKLFFGSGTQLSVL.

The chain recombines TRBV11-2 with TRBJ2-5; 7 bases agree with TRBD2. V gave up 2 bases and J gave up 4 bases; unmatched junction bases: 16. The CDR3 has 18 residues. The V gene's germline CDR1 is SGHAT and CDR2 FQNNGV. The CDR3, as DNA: TGTGCCAGCAGCTTAAAATTAGGAGGGGAGGGGTCGAGAGAGACCCAGTACTTC. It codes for CASSLKLGGEGSRETQYF.

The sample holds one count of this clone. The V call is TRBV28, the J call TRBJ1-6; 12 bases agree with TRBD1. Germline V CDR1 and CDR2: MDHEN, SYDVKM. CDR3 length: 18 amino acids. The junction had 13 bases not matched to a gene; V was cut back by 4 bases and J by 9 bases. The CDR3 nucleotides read TGTGCCAGCAGTTCAGGGACAGGGGGCTTTGGGTCTGCTTCACCCCTCCACTTT. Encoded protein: CASSSGTGGFGSASPLHF.

The CDR3 spells CASSSGQGNSPLHF. The CDR3 DNA is TGTGCCAGCAGCTCGGGACAGGGTAATTCACCCCTCCACTTT. The chain is built from TRBV7-3 and TRBJ1-6; TRBD1 matches at 9 bases. The CDR3 contains 14 residues. Germline lookup yields CDR1 SGHTA and CDR2 FQGTGA. With V trimmed by 4 bases and J by 6 bases, 1 base remained unmatched.

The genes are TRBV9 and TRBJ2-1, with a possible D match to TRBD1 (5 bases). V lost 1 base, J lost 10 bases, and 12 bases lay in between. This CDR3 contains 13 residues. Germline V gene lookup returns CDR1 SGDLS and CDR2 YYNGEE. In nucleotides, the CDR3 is TGTGCCAGCAGCGTAAGGGGTGTAGGGGAGCAGTTCTTC. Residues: CASSVRGVGEQFF.

This CDR3 is CASSLAGQGSSYEQYF. CDR3 DNA: TGTGCCAGCAGCTTAGCGGGACAGGGAAGCTCCTACGAGCAGTACTTC. This chain connects TRBV7-2 to TRBJ2-7; 9 bases align to TRBD1. V lost 0 bases to trimming and J lost 0 bases; unmatched junction nucleotides: 3. CDR3 length equals 16 residues. In germline, CDR1 is SGHTA, CDR2 FQGNSA.

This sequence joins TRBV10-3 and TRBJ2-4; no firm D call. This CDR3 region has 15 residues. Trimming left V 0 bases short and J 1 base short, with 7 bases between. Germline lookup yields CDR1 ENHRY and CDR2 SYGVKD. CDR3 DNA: TGTGCCATCAGTGAGTCGAGCATCGCCAAAAACATTCAGTACTTC. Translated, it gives CAISESSIAKNIQYF.

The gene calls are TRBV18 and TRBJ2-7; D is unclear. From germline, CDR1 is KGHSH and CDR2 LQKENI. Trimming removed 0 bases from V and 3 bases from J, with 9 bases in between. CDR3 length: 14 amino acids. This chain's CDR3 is CASSPPDGFYEQYF. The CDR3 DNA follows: TGTGCCAGCTCACCACCCGATGGCTTCTACGAGCAGTACTTC.

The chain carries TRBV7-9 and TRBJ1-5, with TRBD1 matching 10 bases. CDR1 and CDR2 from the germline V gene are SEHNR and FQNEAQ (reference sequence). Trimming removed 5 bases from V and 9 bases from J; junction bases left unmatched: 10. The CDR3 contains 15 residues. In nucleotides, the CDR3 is TGTGCCAGCAGCGTCGACAGGGGGCTGGAAGGGCCCCAGCATTTT. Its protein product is CASSVDRGLEGPQHF.

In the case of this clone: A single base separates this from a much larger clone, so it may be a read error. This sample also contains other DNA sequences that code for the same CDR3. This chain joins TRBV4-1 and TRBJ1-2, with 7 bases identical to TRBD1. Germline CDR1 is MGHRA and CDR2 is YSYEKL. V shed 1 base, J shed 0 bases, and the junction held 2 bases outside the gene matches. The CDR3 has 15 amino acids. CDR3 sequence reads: CASSQGQGANYGYTF. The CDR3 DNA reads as TGCGCCAGCAGCCAAGGTCAGGGGGCTAACTATGGCTACACCTTC.

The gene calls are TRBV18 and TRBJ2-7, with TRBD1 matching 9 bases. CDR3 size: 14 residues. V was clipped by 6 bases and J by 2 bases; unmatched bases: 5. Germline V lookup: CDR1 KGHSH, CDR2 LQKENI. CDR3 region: CASSRDRAAYEQYF. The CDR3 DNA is TGTGCCAGCTCCCGGGACAGGGCAGCCTACGAGCAGTACTTC. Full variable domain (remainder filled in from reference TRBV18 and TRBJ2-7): NAGVMQNPRHLVRRRGQEARLRCSPMKGHSHVYWYRQLPEEGLKFMVYLQKENIIDESGMPKERFSAEFPKEGPSILRIQQVVRGDSAAYFCASSRDRAAYEQYFGPGTRLTVT.

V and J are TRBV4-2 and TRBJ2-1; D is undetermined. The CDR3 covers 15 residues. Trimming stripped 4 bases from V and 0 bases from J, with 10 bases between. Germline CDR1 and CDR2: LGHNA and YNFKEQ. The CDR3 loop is CASSLSRSSYNEQFF. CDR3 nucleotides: TGTGCCAGCAGCCTGAGCCGTAGCTCCTACAATGAGCAGTTCTTC.

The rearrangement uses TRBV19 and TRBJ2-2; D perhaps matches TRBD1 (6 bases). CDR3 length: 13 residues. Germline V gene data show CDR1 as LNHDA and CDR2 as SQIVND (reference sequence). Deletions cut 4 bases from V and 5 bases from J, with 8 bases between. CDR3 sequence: CASSRQVTGELFF. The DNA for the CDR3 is TGTGCCAGTAGTAGACAGGTGACCGGGGAGCTGTTTTTT.

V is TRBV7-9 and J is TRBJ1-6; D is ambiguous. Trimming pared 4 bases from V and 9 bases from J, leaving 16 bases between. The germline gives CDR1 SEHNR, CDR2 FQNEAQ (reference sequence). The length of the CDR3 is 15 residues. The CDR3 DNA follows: TGTGCCAGCAGCTACAACCGGGAGCTACGTTCACCCCTCCACTTT. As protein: CASSYNRELRSPLHF.

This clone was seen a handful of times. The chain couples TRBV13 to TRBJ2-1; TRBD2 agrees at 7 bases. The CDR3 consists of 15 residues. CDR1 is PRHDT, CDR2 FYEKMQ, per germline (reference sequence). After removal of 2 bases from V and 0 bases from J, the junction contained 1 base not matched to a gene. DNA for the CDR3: TGTGCCAGCAGCTTAAGCGGGGCCTCCTACAATGAGCAGTTCTTC. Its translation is CASSLSGASYNEQFF.